Listed here are 17 T cell receptor beta chains from one sample, sequenced in a study of shared clonotypes between healthy human individuals. The method was immunoSEQ multiplex PCR; TCRdb's version includes in-frame clones alone and lacks a portion of them. The table lists roughly 2,500,000 clones, 93% of them singletons. Sequences were obtained from naive CD4+ T cells from PBMCs. The subset here: CD45RA+ positively selected. The receptors derive from a man aged 18 to 29 in good health. Some clones in this sample may be carry-over from other donors' samples.

A few counts support this clone. V and J are TRBV7-6 and TRBJ1-1; TRBD1 matches at 9 bases. The CDR3 runs 14 residues. The germline V gene has CDR1 SGHVS and CDR2 FNYEAQ. The V gene end was trimmed by 5 bases and the J gene end by 6 bases; junction bases not matched to a gene: 7. The CDR3 coding sequence is TGTGCCAGCAGCCCCGGGACAGGGTCGGCTGAAGCTTTCTTT. Translated, it gives CASSPGTGSAEAFF.

The rearrangement uses TRBV13 and TRBJ2-5; D may be TRBD1 or TRBD2 (7 bases each). Germline V gives CDR1 PRHDT, CDR2 FYEKMQ (reference sequence). The CDR3 extends over 15 amino acids. With 5 bases removed from V and 2 bases from J, the gap between germline ends came to 15 bases. Here the CDR3 DNA reads TGTGCCAGCAGCCCAAGACAGGGAGGGCAAGAGACCCAGTACTTC. Translation: CASSPRQGGQETQYF.

The gene calls are TRBV23-1 and TRBJ2-7; D is undetermined. TRBV23-1 is given ORF status, its function remaining uncertain. Trimming shortened V by 1 base and J by 3 bases, and 4 bases separated the two germline ends. The length of the CDR3 is 12 residues. As DNA, the CDR3 is TGCGCCAGCAGTCAATTCCGCTACGAGCAGTACTTC. It yields the protein CASSQFRYEQYF.

This chain uses TRBV19 with TRBJ2-1, with a tentative D call TRBD1 (5 bases). There are 19 residues in the CDR3. The ends were cut back, 3 bases at V and 4 bases at J, with 25 bases in the middle. Germline V CDR1 and CDR2: LNHDA, SQIVND (reference sequence). The CDR3 sequence: CASSMRSSRAKSGYNEQFF. The CDR3 DNA sequence: TGTGCCAGTAGTATGCGCTCGTCCAGGGCGAAGTCGGGTTACAATGAGCAGTTCTTC.

V usage is TRBV7-7 and J usage is TRBJ2-2; no definite D call. Germline CDR1 is SSHAT and CDR2 is FNYEAQ (reference sequence). CDR3 length equals 15 residues. The V end was cut by 3 bases, the J end by 1 base, with 9 bases between. As DNA, the CDR3 is TGTGCCAGCAGCTTGTACAGTATGAACACCGGGGAGCTGTTTTTT. It translates to CASSLYSMNTGELFF.

CDR3 nucleotide sequence: TGTGCCAGCAGTGTGGAGTGGGCAGAAGCTTTCTTT. Its translation: CASSVEWAEAFF. The V call is TRBV28, the J call TRBJ1-1; D is unclear. The ends were cut back, 5 bases at V and 8 bases at J, with 12 bases in the middle. Germline CDR1 is MDHEN and CDR2 is SYDVKM. This CDR3 region has 12 residues.

The V and J genes are TRBV9 and TRBJ2-5; weak D call: TRBD1 (6 bases). The V end lost 3 bases, the J end lost 2 bases, and 17 bases lay between the germline ends. The CDR3 spans 16 residues. From germline, CDR1 is SGDLS and CDR2 YYNGEE. The CDR3: CASSESGQKGQETQYF. In nucleotides, the CDR3 is TGTGCCAGCAGCGAATCGGGACAAAAGGGTCAAGAGACCCAGTACTTC.

The sample holds one count of this clone. The rearrangement joins TRBV5-4 to TRBJ2-3; weak D call: TRBD2 (5 bases). CDR1 SGHNT and CDR2 YYREEE come from the germline V gene (reference sequence). V dropped 2 bases and J dropped 0 bases, with 10 bases sitting between them. The CDR3 loop spans 15 amino acids. The CDR3 nucleotides are TGTGCCAGCAGCTTTGGGCGGACTAGCACAGATACGCAGTATTTT. Translation: CASSFGRTSTDTQYF.

This clone was detected only a few times. J is TRBJ1-5 and V is TRBV6-6; no clear D gene. Trimming left V 6 bases short and J 4 bases short, with 13 bases between. The germline gives CDR1 MNHNY, CDR2 SVGAGI (reference sequence). The CDR3 is 14 amino acids. The CDR3 loop is CASRKVEANQPQHF. The CDR3 DNA reads as TGTGCCAGCAGAAAGGTCGAGGCTAATCAGCCCCAGCATTTT.

This rearrangement joins TRBV18 to TRBJ2-7; no reliable D call. The CDR3 sequence is 11 residues long. V was pared by 9 bases and J by 5 bases, with 11 bases between. Germline loops: CDR1 KGHSH, CDR2 LQKENI. The CDR3 DNA is TGTGCCAGTCAACAGAGAGACGAGCAGTACTTC. It yields the protein CASQQRDEQYF.

Concerning this clone itself: Other DNA sequences in the same sample also yield this CDR3. The chain joins TRBV5-1 to TRBJ2-1, with D tentatively TRBD2 (6 bases). V lost 0 bases and J 7 bases, leaving 17 bases between the germline ends. The CDR3 has 16 amino acids. Germline lookup yields CDR1 SGHRS and CDR2 YFSETQ. Here the CDR3 reads CASSLGGLASYNEQFF. The CDR3, as DNA: TGCGCCAGCAGCTTGGGCGGCCTAGCGTCATATAATGAGCAGTTCTTC.

The table lists this clone with a count of one. This chain links TRBV5-4 with TRBJ1-1; maybe TRBD1 (6 bases). CDR3 length equals 16 residues. Germline V lookup: CDR1 SGHNT, CDR2 YYREEE (reference sequence). With 6 bases removed from V and 6 bases from J, the gap between germline ends came to 24 bases. The CDR3 DNA sequence: TGTGCCAGCACCCAGGGAGGAGGGGGGCGCATATCTGAAGCTTTCTTT. Its protein is CASTQGGGGRISEAFF.

J is TRBJ1-1 and V is TRBV6-1, with D possibly being TRBD1 (6 bases). V lost 5 bases to trimming and J lost 0 bases, with 13 bases between them. Per the germline V gene, CDR1 is MNHNS and CDR2 is SASEGT. This CDR3 region has 15 residues. As DNA, the CDR3 is TGTGCCAGCAGTAGGACAGCCTCAATGAACACTGAAGCTTTCTTT. This sequence encodes CASSRTASMNTEAFF.

The chain recombines TRBV30 with TRBJ1-2; possible D gene TRBD1, 6 bases. V was trimmed by 3 bases and J by 4 bases, leaving 9 bases between them. The CDR3 contains 12 residues. Germline V gene sequence: CDR1 GTSNPN, CDR2 SVGIG (reference sequence). CDR3: CAWSETGYGYTF. The CDR3 nucleotides read TGTGCCTGGAGCGAGACAGGCTATGGCTACACCTTC.

This chain joins TRBV6-5 and TRBJ1-2; 9 positions agree with TRBD1. Per germline, CDR1 MNHEY and CDR2 SVGAGI. The CDR3 totals 13 residues. Germline trimming cut 2 bases from V and 9 bases from J; bases unmatched to any gene: 4. This CDR3 reads CASSYGQGSRYTF. The DNA for the CDR3 is TGTGCCAGCAGTTACGGACAGGGGAGTCGCTACACCTTC.

CDR3 in DNA: TGCAGCGTTGGTAGGGGACCCAACACTGAAGCTTTCTTT. Its protein is CSVGRGPNTEAFF. The V gene is TRBV29-1, the J gene TRBJ1-1; the D gene is possibly TRBD1 (5 bases). From germline, CDR1 is SQVTM and CDR2 ANQGSEA. Between the trimmed V and J ends, which lost 4 bases and 2 bases, there was a span of 11 bases. The CDR3 has 13 residues.

This clone occurred once. Other DNA variants within this sample encode the same CDR3. The rearrangement links TRBV5-1 to TRBJ1-1; D gene uncertain. Germline assignment: CDR1 SGHRS and CDR2 YFSETQ. V was pared by 0 bases and J by 6 bases, with 6 bases between. This CDR3 has 12 residues. The chain's CDR3 is CASSLGQAEAFF. CDR3 sequence (DNA): TGCGCCAGCAGCTTGGGTCAAGCTGAAGCTTTCTTT. The whole variable domain, filled in from reference TRBV5-1 and TRBJ1-1, reads KAGVTQTPRYLIKTRGQQVTLSCSPISGHRSVSWYQQTPGQGLQFLFEYFSETQRNKGNFPGRFSGRQFSNSRSEMNVSTLELGDSALYLCASSLGQAEAFFGQGTRLTVV.